One sample yielded the 21 T cell receptor beta chains listed below, sequenced in a study of blood T cell repertoires in COVID-19. Using immunoSEQ multiplex PCR, the repertoire was profiled, and TCRdb retains in-frame clones only, with some absent. This table has about 88,000 clones, around nine tenths appearing once. Sequenced input: peripheral blood. The receptors originated from a man aged 60 to 75 with acute or convalescent COVID-19.

The V call is TRBV11-2, the J call TRBJ2-7; TRBD1 agrees at 7 bases. The ends lost 4 bases at V and 2 bases at J; junction bases unmatched: 5. Germline V gene lookup returns CDR1 SGHAT and CDR2 FQNNGV. This CDR3 has 14 amino acids. CDR3 in DNA: TGTGCCAGCAGCTCGACAGGGCTGGCCTACGAGCAGTACTTC. Translation: CASSSTGLAYEQYF.

The chain combines TRBV28 with TRBJ1-3, with unresolved D. V lost 5 bases, J lost 2 bases, and 7 bases lay in between. Germline V gene sequence: CDR1 MDHEN, CDR2 SYDVKM. This CDR3 region has 13 residues. CDR3 sequence: CASSLGAGNTIYF. For the CDR3, the DNA is TGTGCCAGCAGTCTCGGGGCTGGAAACACCATATATTTT.

This clone showed up just once. DNA of the CDR3: TGTGCCAGTAGTACGTCCAGGGCAAACGGGGAGCTGTTTTTT. Amino acids: CASSTSRANGELFF. The V and J genes are TRBV19 and TRBJ2-2; perhaps TRBD1 as D (5 bases). Germline V gives CDR1 LNHDA, CDR2 SQIVND (reference sequence). Trimming took off 4 bases at V and 7 bases at J, with 13 bases between the two ends. This CDR3 is 14 amino acids long.

V and J are TRBV30 and TRBJ1-2; perhaps TRBD1 as D (5 bases). CDR1 is GTSNPN, CDR2 SVGIG, per germline (reference sequence). The V gene lost 3 bases and the J gene lost 4 bases, with 18 bases spanning the gap. The CDR3 consists of 15 residues. In nucleotides, the CDR3 is TGTGCCTGGAGGGTCTGGAGGGGTGACGGCTATGGCTACACCTTC. Residues: CAWRVWRGDGYGYTF.

The gene calls are TRBV6-5 and TRBJ1-5; tentatively, D is TRBD1 (6 bases). The CDR3 spans 14 residues. The V gene's germline CDR1 is MNHEY and CDR2 SVGAGI. V gave up 6 bases and J gave up 4 bases, with 13 bases separating them. The CDR3 DNA sequence: TGTGCCAGCAGACCCGGACAGCTGAATCAGCCCCAGCATTTT. This encodes CASRPGQLNQPQHF.

This chain uses TRBV5-5 with TRBJ1-5, with D possibly TRBD1 on 6 matching bases. The CDR3 is 16 amino acids. Germline CDR1 is SGHKS and CDR2 is YYEKEE (reference sequence). Trimming removed 3 bases at V and 0 bases at J, with 13 bases between. The CDR3 reads CASSSHGTNSNQPQHF. In nucleotides, the CDR3 is TGTGCCAGCAGCTCTCACGGGACAAATAGCAATCAGCCCCAGCATTTT.

This chain links TRBV2 with TRBJ2-7; 8 bases are a match to TRBD2. The CDR3 extends over 13 amino acids. Trimming cost V 10 bases and J 4 bases; bases outside gene matches: 9. CDR1 SNHLY and CDR2 FYNNEI come from the germline V gene. The CDR3 DNA reads as TGTGCCACCGCAGCGGGAGAGGGGTACGAGCAGTACTTC. As protein: CATAAGEGYEQYF.

The chain combines TRBV28 with TRBJ1-4; no clear D gene. V shed 9 bases and J shed 10 bases, with 18 bases lying between them. The CDR3 contains 13 residues. Germline CDR1 MDHEN, CDR2 SYDVKM. CDR3 in DNA: TGTGCCAGTAACCACCCTTCCCCGGGAAAACTGTTTTTT. This sequence encodes CASNHPSPGKLFF. The entire variable domain, with the rest obtained from reference TRBV28 and TRBJ1-4, is as follows: DVKVTQSSRYLVKRTGEKVFLECVQDMDHENMFWYRQDPGLGLRLIYFSYDVKMKEKGDIPEGYSVSREKKERFSLILESASTNQTSMYLCASNHPSPGKLFFGSGTQLSVL.

The rearrangement links TRBV3-1 (or the pseudogene TRBV3-2) to TRBJ2-5, with 7 bases matching TRBD1. The CDR3 is 15 amino acids. The germline CDR1 and CDR2 sequences are LGHDT and YNNKEL (reference sequence). V lost 0 bases to trimming and J lost 7 bases; unmatched junction nucleotides: 8. The CDR3: CASSQEGTAPVTQYF. CDR3 sequence (DNA): TGTGCCAGCAGCCAAGAGGGGACAGCTCCGGTGACCCAGTACTTC.

The chain carries TRBV5-4 and TRBJ1-2, with TRBD1 identical over 7 bases. This CDR3 is built from 14 residues. Germline loops: CDR1 SGHNT, CDR2 YYREEE (reference sequence). V lost 4 bases, J lost 4 bases, and 7 bases stayed unmatched. The CDR3 is CASSHDRETYGYTF. In DNA form, the CDR3 reads TGTGCCAGCAGCCACGACAGGGAGACCTATGGCTACACCTTC. The whole variable domain, filled in from reference TRBV5-4 and TRBJ1-2, reads ETGVTQSPTHLIKTRGQQVTLRCSSQSGHNTVSWYQQALGQGPQFIFQYYREEENGRGNFPPRFSGLQFPNYSSELNVNALELDDSALYLCASSHDRETYGYTFGSGTRLTVV.

CDR3 sequence (DNA): TGTGCCAGCAGCCCCACGGGGAACACCGGGGAGCTGTTTTTT. It yields the protein CASSPTGNTGELFF. The genes are TRBV2 and TRBJ2-2; D remains ambiguous. The V gene's germline CDR1 is SNHLY and CDR2 FYNNEI. The ends were cut back, 6 bases at V and 1 base at J, with 9 bases in the middle. This CDR3 is 14 amino acids long. Full variable domain (missing parts from reference TRBV2 and TRBJ2-2): EPEVTQTPSHQVTQMGQEVILRCVPISNHLYFYWYRQILGQKVEFLVSFYNNEISEKSEIFDDQFSVERPDGSNFTLKIRSTKLEDSAMYFCASSPTGNTGELFFGEGSRLTVL.

The genes are TRBV5-4 and TRBJ2-7, with a weak D call TRBD2 (6 bases). Germline values: CDR1 SGHNT, CDR2 YYREEE (reference sequence). The CDR3 has 15 residues. V lost 4 bases and J lost 6, with 20 bases in between. CDR3 sequence (DNA): TGTGCCAGCAGCCCGGCGAACTGGGGGGACCGCGAGCAGTACTTC. Encoded protein: CASSPANWGDREQYF.

As to this clone: A junction boundary mismatches the germline segment, possibly from a read error. The V call is TRBV7-7, the J call TRBJ2-1; D perhaps matches TRBD1 (6 bases). There are 15 residues in the CDR3. Looked up from germline, CDR1 is SSHAT and CDR2 is FNYEAQ (reference sequence). The CDR3 DNA is TGTGCTAGCAGCTTAGGAGCAGGGGCTAACAATGAGCAGTTCTTC. This gives the protein CASSLGAGANNEQFF.

The chain has TRBV9 and TRBJ2-1; 10 bases are shared with TRBD2. The CDR3 totals 17 residues. Unmatched junction bases numbered 13, after V lost 4 bases and J lost 6 bases. Germline CDR1 is SGDLS and CDR2 is YYNGEE. CDR3 loop: CASSPRGAGGPGNEQFF. The CDR3 DNA is TGTGCCAGCAGCCCTCGGGGAGCGGGAGGGCCCGGCAATGAGCAGTTCTTC.

The chain carries TRBV4-3 and TRBJ2-1; 9 positions match TRBD2. The CDR3 runs to 18 residues. The trim removed 1 base at V and 8 bases at J, leaving 15 bases unmatched. Germline V lookup: CDR1 LGHNA, CDR2 YSLEER. CDR3 loop: CASSQGLAGVSIADEQFF. For the CDR3, the DNA is TGCGCCAGCAGCCAAGGGTTAGCGGGAGTTTCAATCGCGGATGAGCAGTTCTTC.

The J gene is TRBJ2-5, the V gene TRBV24-1; 11 bases map to TRBD1. Trimming at V came to 0 bases and at J to 5 bases, leaving 10 bases not matched to a gene. The CDR3 spans 18 residues. CDR1 is KGHDR and CDR2 is SFDVKD in the germline V gene. The CDR3 DNA follows: TGTGCCACCAGTGATTTGCCGCCCGGACAGGGGGCGCGGGAGACCCAGTACTTC. Translation gives CATSDLPPGQGARETQYF.

The chain has TRBV6-6 and TRBJ2-1; D unresolved. Germline V lookup: CDR1 MNHNY, CDR2 SVGAGI (reference sequence). The CDR3 is made up of 14 amino acids. Trimming pared 9 bases from V and 2 bases from J, leaving 14 bases between. CDR3 nucleotides: TGTGCCAGTTCGGGTGGGTTTACCTACAATGAGCAGTTCTTC. Translation: CASSGGFTYNEQFF.

The genes are TRBV15 and TRBJ2-3; 7 bases fit TRBD1. Germline V lookup: CDR1 LNHNV, CDR2 YYDKDF (reference sequence). This CDR3 contains 15 residues. Trimming took 0 bases from V and 4 from J; bases not matched to a gene: 4. The CDR3 DNA follows: TGTGCCACCAGCAGAGATTTAGGGGGCGCAGATACGCAGTATTTT. Protein product: CATSRDLGGADTQYF.

The J gene is TRBJ2-5, the V gene TRBV21-1; the D call in the table, TRBD1, was not verified against the DNA. TRBV21-1 corresponds to a pseudogene. The CDR3 sequence is 17 residues long. In nucleotides, the CDR3 is TGTGCCAGCAGCAAGCAGGGTCTAGACAGGCTACAAGAGACCCAGTACTTC. It encodes CASSKQGLDRLQETQYF.

The chain joins TRBV12-3 or TRBV12-4 to TRBJ1-5; 9 bases map to TRBD1. The J segment lost 8 bases and the V segment lost 5 bases, leaving 4 bases of the junction unmatched. The CDR3 runs to 13 residues. The CDR3 region has the DNA TGTGCCAGCAGTCCCCGGACAGGGGAGCCCCAGCATTTT. As protein: CASSPRTGEPQHF.

The J gene is TRBJ1-6, the V gene TRBV6-6; 9 bases align to TRBD1. J gave up 9 bases and V 0 bases, and 3 bases lay outside the gene matches. The germline gives CDR1 MNHNY, CDR2 SVGAGI (reference sequence). The CDR3 length is 15 residues. The CDR3 DNA sequence: TGTGCCAGCAGTTACTCGGGACAGGGAGGTTCACCCCTCCACTTT. Protein sequence: CASSYSGQGGSPLHF.